The 30 T cell receptor beta chains presented below share a single source sample, sequenced in a study of cytomegalovirus exposure and HLA in healthy donors. 60 Vbeta and 13 Jbeta primers were used in PCR. Assay used: immunoSEQ multiplex PCR; TCRdb lists only in-frame clones, some missing. This sample has some 190,000 clones, with around 80% found just once. Sequencing was carried out using PBMCs. These receptors all stem from a man aged 18 to 30 in good health and CMV-seronegative.

The chain has TRBV4-2 and TRBJ1-5; no clear D. Between the trimmed V and J ends, which lost 0 bases and 7 bases, there was a span of 10 bases. This CDR3 contains 14 residues. Germline CDR1 LGHNA, CDR2 YNFKEQ. The CDR3, as DNA: TGTGCCAGCAGCCAAGATGGATCGAGGCAGCCCCAGCATTTT. Its protein product is CASSQDGSRQPQHF.

J is TRBJ2-1 and V is TRBV9, with TRBD2 matching 14 bases. This CDR3 is 17 amino acids long. V dropped 3 bases and J dropped 7; count of bases not matched to a gene: 9. In germline, CDR1 is SGDLS, CDR2 YYNGEE. As DNA, the CDR3 is TGTGCCAGCAGCGCCGACGCCGGGACTAGCGGGAGAAATGAGCAGTTCTTC. Translation: CASSADAGTSGRNEQFF.

The chain recombines TRBV5-4 with TRBJ2-2, with 9 bases identical to TRBD1. Germline CDR1 SGHNT, CDR2 YYREEE (reference sequence). The CDR3 is made up of 16 amino acids. Germline trimming cut 2 bases from V and 4 bases from J; bases unmatched to any gene: 6. The DNA of the CDR3 is TGTGCCAGCAGCTTCCAACAGGGGGCTCGCACCGGGGAGCTGTTTTTT. This sequence encodes CASSFQQGARTGELFF.

The V gene is TRBV27, the J gene TRBJ1-1; D possibly corresponds to TRBD1 (6 bases). Trimming pared 5 bases from V and 4 bases from J, leaving 20 bases between. The V gene's germline CDR1 is MNHEY and CDR2 SMNVEV (reference sequence). CDR3 length: 16 residues. The CDR3 protein is CASSPTWGGKVTEAFF. The DNA of the CDR3 is TGTGCCAGCAGTCCAACCTGGGGGGGCAAGGTCACTGAAGCTTTCTTT.

This clone has only a few counts. The chain couples TRBV4-1 to TRBJ2-4; D is perhaps TRBD1 (7 bases). Germline CDR1 and CDR2: MGHRA and YSYEKL. CDR3 length: 15 amino acids. Trimming cost V 1 base and J 8 bases, with 15 bases left between them. CDR3 coding DNA: TGCGCCAGCAGCCAAGGTCAGGGGGGATCGGACATTCAGTACTTC. Protein: CASSQGQGGSDIQYF.

The rearrangement joins TRBV14 to TRBJ1-2; possibly TRBD1 for D (6 bases). The CDR3 runs to 18 residues. V dropped 4 bases and J dropped 4 bases, with 25 bases sitting between them. CDR1 is SGHDN, CDR2 FVKESK, per germline. The CDR3 here is CASSPSPGLGRGGYGYTF. The DNA for the CDR3 is TGTGCCAGCAGCCCTTCACCGGGACTAGGCAGGGGTGGCTATGGCTACACCTTC.

This chain connects TRBV6-5 to TRBJ2-5, with TRBD2 identical over 8 bases. CDR1 and CDR2 from the germline V gene are MNHEY and SVGAGI. The ends lost 0 bases at V and 4 bases at J; junction bases unmatched: 7. The CDR3 length is 16 residues. The CDR3 DNA follows: TGTGCCAGCAGTTACTCGGCTAGCGGGCTAACAGAGACCCAGTACTTC. Protein sequence: CASSYSASGLTETQYF.

The chain recombines TRBV2 with TRBJ2-7; 7 nucleotides agree with TRBD1. The CDR3 length is 14 residues. V was pared by 7 bases and J by 4 bases, with 10 bases of the junction left unmatched. CDR1 and CDR2 (germline): SNHLY, FYNNEI. CDR3 nucleotides: TGTGCCAGCACCTTCGTGAGGGGGCCGTACGAGCAGTACTTC. This translates into CASTFVRGPYEQYF.

The rearrangement joins TRBV10-2 to TRBJ1-2; 7 nucleotides match TRBD1. Losses at the gene ends were 2 bases for V and 8 bases for J; bases not matched to a gene: 11. Germline CDR1 WSHSY, CDR2 SAAADI. This CDR3 spans 15 amino acids. The CDR3 here is CASSEPWTGETGYTF. CDR3 in DNA: TGCGCCAGCAGTGAGCCCTGGACAGGAGAGACCGGCTACACCTTC.

V gene TRBV6-6 combines with J gene TRBJ2-7; D call uncertain. The CDR3 contains 12 residues. Germline V gene sequence: CDR1 MNHNY, CDR2 SVGAGI (reference sequence). Between the trimmed V and J ends, which lost 5 bases and 7 bases, there was a span of 12 bases. The CDR3 reads CASSNRPEEQYF. The CDR3 DNA reads TGTGCCAGCAGTAATCGACCGGAGGAGCAGTACTTC.

This chain connects TRBV28 to TRBJ1-1; the match to TRBD1 covers 8 bases. V shed 6 bases and J 5 bases; nucleotides not matched to a gene: 5. The CDR3 runs to 13 residues. Germline V CDR1 and CDR2: MDHEN, SYDVKM. CDR3 residues: CASREDRDTEAFF. The CDR3 coding sequence is TGTGCCAGCAGGGAGGACAGGGATACTGAAGCTTTCTTT.

This chain uses TRBV19 with TRBJ2-2; a possible D gene is TRBD2 (6 bases). The CDR3 is made up of 15 amino acids. Trimming shortened V by 7 bases and J by 2 bases, and 14 bases separated the two germline ends. Germline V gene sequence: CDR1 LNHDA, CDR2 SQIVND (reference sequence). The CDR3 spells CASTSVGGNTGELFF. The CDR3 bases are TGTGCCAGTACCTCGGTGGGGGGAAACACCGGGGAGCTGTTTTTT.

The chain has TRBV2 and TRBJ1-5, with unresolved D. Trimming left V 6 bases short and J 3 bases short, with 6 bases between. CDR1 SNHLY and CDR2 FYNNEI come from the germline V gene. The CDR3 spans 12 residues. The CDR3 loop reads CASSGNNQPQHF. The CDR3 DNA sequence: TGTGCCAGCAGCGGGAACAATCAGCCCCAGCATTTT.

This chain joins TRBV5-4 and TRBJ2-1, with 12 bases fitting TRBD2. With V trimmed by 3 bases and J by 4 bases, 8 bases remained unmatched. Germline lookup yields CDR1 SGHNT and CDR2 YYREEE (reference sequence). CDR3 size: 17 residues. The CDR3 region is CASSSAPTSGRYNEQFF. CDR3 sequence (DNA): TGTGCCAGCAGCTCCGCGCCTACTAGCGGGAGGTACAATGAGCAGTTCTTC.

This rearrangement joins TRBV7-6 to TRBJ2-5; TRBD1 agrees at 8 bases. TRBJ2-7 explains the end of the DNA better; the J call may be wrong. Germline V gene data show CDR1 as SGHVS and CDR2 as FNYEAQ. The CDR3 runs to 13 residues. Here the CDR3 DNA reads TGTGCCAGCAGCTACGGACAGGGCAACGAGCAGTACTTC. This sequence encodes CASSYGQGNEQYF.

The V gene is TRBV6-6, the J gene TRBJ1-5; 8 bases are shared with TRBD1. CDR3 length: 14 residues. After removal of 6 bases from V and 2 bases from J, the junction contained 3 bases not matched to a gene. Germline-derived CDR1 and CDR2 are MNHNY and SVGAGI (reference sequence). The CDR3 region is CASSSGQGNQPQHF. As DNA, the CDR3 is TGTGCCAGCAGCTCGGGACAGGGCAATCAGCCCCAGCATTTT.

The CDR3 spells CASSSQRGGSYNEQFF. The DNA for the CDR3 is TGCGCCAGCAGCTCTCAGCGGGGGGGCTCCTACAATGAGCAGTTCTTC. The chain uses TRBV5-1 and TRBJ2-1; 10 bases line up with TRBD2. V lost 3 bases, J lost 0 bases, and 3 bases stayed unmatched. The CDR3 has 16 amino acids. CDR1 SGHRS and CDR2 YFSETQ come from the germline V gene.

This chain links TRBV19 with TRBJ2-7; D ambiguous. Trimming cost V 3 bases and J 1 base, with 10 bases left between them. Germline assignment: CDR1 LNHDA and CDR2 SQIVND (reference sequence). The CDR3 spans 14 residues. This CDR3 reads CASSIVTQSYEQYF. The CDR3 nucleotides read TGTGCCAGTAGTATTGTTACTCAATCCTACGAGCAGTACTTC.

This chain uses TRBV28 with TRBJ2-7; 8 nucleotides align to TRBD2. The J segment lost 0 bases and the V segment lost 6 bases, leaving 10 bases of the junction unmatched. The CDR3 is 16 residues long. CDR1 is MDHEN, CDR2 SYDVKM, per germline. The CDR3 spells CASRDQRGPFSYEQYF. The CDR3 DNA reads TGTGCCAGCAGAGATCAGCGGGGGCCTTTCTCCTACGAGCAGTACTTC.

The rearrangement links TRBV30 to TRBJ1-3; possibly TRBD1 for D (5 bases). V lost 5 bases, J lost 5 bases, and 19 bases lay in between. CDR1 is GTSNPN and CDR2 is SVGIG in the germline V gene (reference sequence). The CDR3 is 15 residues long. DNA for the CDR3: TGTGCCTGGGCCCGAACGGGCAGGGCCAGAAACACCATATATTTT. As protein: CAWARTGRARNTIYF.

A note on this clone: One end of the junction is discordant with germline, which a read error may explain. This chain uses TRBV11-1 with TRBJ2-7; maybe TRBD1 (6 bases). This CDR3 comprises 14 residues. Germline V CDR1 and CDR2: SGHAT, FQDESV (reference sequence). The CDR3 protein is CASSLAPGAGEQYF. CDR3 bases: TGTGCCAGCAGCCTAGCCCCAGGGGCCGGCGAGCAGTACTTC.

This clone was seen more than once but under ten times. The V and J genes are TRBV25-1 and TRBJ2-3; 13 nucleotides line up with TRBD2. Unmatched junction bases numbered 5, after V lost 4 bases and J lost 4 bases. Germline CDR1 reads MGHDK; CDR2 reads SYGVNS. The CDR3 has 16 amino acids. The CDR3 region has the DNA TGTGCCAGCAGTGCCCGGACTAGCGGGAGCCCAGATACGCAGTATTTT. Residues: CASSARTSGSPDTQYF.

In its sample, this clone was seen a few times. Here the CDR3 DNA reads TGTGCCAGCAGTCCCGGAGGACAGACGCAGTATTTT. Its protein product is CASSPGGQTQYF. The chain employs TRBV27 and TRBJ2-3, with TRBD1 as a possible D gene (6 bases). Germline V lookup: CDR1 MNHEY, CDR2 SMNVEV (reference sequence). V lost 5 bases to trimming and J lost 9 bases, with 12 bases between them. The CDR3 runs 12 residues.

This chain connects TRBV9 to TRBJ1-1; D might be TRBD1 (6 bases). V lost 3 bases, J lost 2 bases, and 8 bases lay in between. This CDR3 is 13 amino acids long. Germline CDR1 reads SGDLS; CDR2 reads YYNGEE. The CDR3 DNA follows: TGTGCCAGCAGCGCAGGGGATAACACTGAAGCTTTCTTT. It is translated as CASSAGDNTEAFF.

This sequence joins TRBV5-1 and TRBJ1-5; D not certain. The germline V gene has CDR1 SGHRS and CDR2 YFSETQ. With 2 bases removed from V and 2 bases from J, the gap between germline ends came to 11 bases. The length of the CDR3 is 15 residues. The DNA for the CDR3 is TGCGCCAGCAGCTTAGGAGGGTTTGGCAATCAGCCCCAGCATTTT. It codes for CASSLGGFGNQPQHF.

J is TRBJ1-1 and V is TRBV19; TRBD1 matches 12 bases. V dropped 4 bases and J dropped 4; count of bases not matched to a gene: 10. The germline V gene has CDR1 LNHDA and CDR2 SQIVND (reference sequence). The CDR3 totals 17 residues. The CDR3 DNA reads TGTGCCAGTAGTACCGGGACAGGGGGCCCATGGGTCACTGAAGCTTTCTTT. Translation: CASSTGTGGPWVTEAFF. Complete variable domain (other parts from reference TRBV19 and TRBJ1-1): DGGITQSPKYLFRKEGQNVTLSCEQNLNHDAMYWYRQDPGQGLRLIYYSQIVNDFQKGDIAEGYSVSREKKESFPLTVTSAQKNPTAFYLCASSTGTGGPWVTEAFFGQGTRLTVV.

This clone showed up just once. The rearrangement links TRBV10-2 to TRBJ2-5; perhaps TRBD2 as D (5 bases). Germline loops: CDR1 WSHSY, CDR2 SAAADI. This CDR3 is 15 amino acids long. V was trimmed by 6 bases and J by 5 bases, leaving 19 bases between them. DNA for the CDR3: TGCGCCAGCAGCCTGCTAGGAGGTCCCAGGGAGACCCAGTACTTC. Its protein product is CASSLLGGPRETQYF.

The gene calls are TRBV6-4 and TRBJ2-7; possible D gene TRBD2, 7 bases. This CDR3 comprises 14 residues. V was trimmed by 4 bases and J by 2 bases, leaving 12 bases between them. Germline CDR1 is MRHNA and CDR2 is SNTAGT. DNA of the CDR3: TGTGCCAGCAGTGTGGGCGGGGGCGCCTACGAGCAGTACTTC. Protein product: CASSVGGGAYEQYF.

The table lists this clone with a few counts. The chain is built from TRBV5-1 and TRBJ1-3; TRBD1 matches at 10 bases. Trimming at V came to 4 bases and at J to 0 bases, leaving 7 bases not matched to a gene. The CDR3 is 17 amino acids. Germline V lookup: CDR1 SGHRS, CDR2 YFSETQ. CDR3 residues: CASSPPGTGDSGNTIYF. The DNA of the CDR3 is TGCGCCAGCAGCCCACCGGGGACAGGGGACTCTGGAAACACCATATATTTT.

The chain joins TRBV30 to TRBJ1-6; D perhaps matches TRBD1 (5 bases). Trimming removed 5 bases at V and 1 base at J, with 15 bases between. The CDR3 is 16 residues long. The germline V gene encodes CDR1 GTSNPN and CDR2 SVGIG (reference sequence). The DNA for the CDR3 is TGTGCCTGGGAGCCGGGCGACAGATCCTATAATTCACCCCTCCACTTT. Its translation: CAWEPGDRSYNSPLHF.